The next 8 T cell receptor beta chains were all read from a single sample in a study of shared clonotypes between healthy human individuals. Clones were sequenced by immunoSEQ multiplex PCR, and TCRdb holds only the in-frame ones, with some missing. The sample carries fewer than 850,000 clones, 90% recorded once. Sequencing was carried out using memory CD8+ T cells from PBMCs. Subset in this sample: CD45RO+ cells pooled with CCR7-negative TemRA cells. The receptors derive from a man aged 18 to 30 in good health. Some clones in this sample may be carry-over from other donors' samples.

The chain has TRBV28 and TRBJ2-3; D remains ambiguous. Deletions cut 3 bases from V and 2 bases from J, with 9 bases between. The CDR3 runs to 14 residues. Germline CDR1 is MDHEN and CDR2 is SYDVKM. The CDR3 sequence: CASSLVGITDTQYF. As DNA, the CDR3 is TGTGCCAGCAGTTTGGTGGGTATCACAGATACGCAGTATTTT.

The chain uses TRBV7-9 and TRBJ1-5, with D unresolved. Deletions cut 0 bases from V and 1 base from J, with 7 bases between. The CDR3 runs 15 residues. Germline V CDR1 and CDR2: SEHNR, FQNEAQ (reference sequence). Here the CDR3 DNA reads TGTGCCAGCAGCTTAGCGTCCATGAGCAATCAGCCCCAGCATTTT. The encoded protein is CASSLASMSNQPQHF.

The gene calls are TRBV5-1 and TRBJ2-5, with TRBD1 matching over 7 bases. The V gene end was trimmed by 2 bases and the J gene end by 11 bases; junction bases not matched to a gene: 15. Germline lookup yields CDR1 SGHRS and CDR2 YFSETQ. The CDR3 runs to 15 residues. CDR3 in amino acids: CASSLSRDRPWEQYF. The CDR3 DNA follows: TGCGCCAGCAGCTTATCCCGGGACAGACCTTGGGAGCAGTACTTC.

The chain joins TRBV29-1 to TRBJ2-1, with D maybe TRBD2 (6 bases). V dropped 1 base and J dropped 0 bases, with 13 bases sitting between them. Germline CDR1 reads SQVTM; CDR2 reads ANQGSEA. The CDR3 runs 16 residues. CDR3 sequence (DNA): TGCAGCGTTGAAGTCGCTAGCGACAGCTCCTACAATGAGCAGTTCTTC. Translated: CSVEVASDSSYNEQFF.

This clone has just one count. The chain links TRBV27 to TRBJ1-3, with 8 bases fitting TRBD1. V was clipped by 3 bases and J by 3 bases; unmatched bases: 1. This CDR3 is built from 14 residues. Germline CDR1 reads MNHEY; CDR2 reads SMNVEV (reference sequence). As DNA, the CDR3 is TGTGCCAGCAGTTTGACAGGGGTTGGAAACACCATATATTTT. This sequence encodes CASSLTGVGNTIYF.

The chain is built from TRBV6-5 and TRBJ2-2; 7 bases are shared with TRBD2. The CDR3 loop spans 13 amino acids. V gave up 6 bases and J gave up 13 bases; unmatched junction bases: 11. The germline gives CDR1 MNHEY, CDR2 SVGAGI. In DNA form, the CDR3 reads TGTGCCAGCAGGTGGGGGGAGGGCGTAGTGCTGTTTTTT. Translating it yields CASRWGEGVVLFF.

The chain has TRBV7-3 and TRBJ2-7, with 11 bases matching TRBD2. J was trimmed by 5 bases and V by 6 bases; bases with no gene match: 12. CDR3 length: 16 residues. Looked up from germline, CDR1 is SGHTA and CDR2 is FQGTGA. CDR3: CASRIPLAGVTHEQYF. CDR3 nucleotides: TGTGCCAGCAGGATTCCACTAGCGGGAGTTACCCACGAGCAGTACTTC. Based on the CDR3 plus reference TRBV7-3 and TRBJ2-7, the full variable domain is GAGVSQTPSNKVTEKGKYVELRCDPISGHTALYWYRQSLGQGPEFLIYFQGTGAADDSGLPNDRFFAVRPEGSVSTLKIQRTERGDSAVYLCASRIPLAGVTHEQYFGPGTRLTVT.

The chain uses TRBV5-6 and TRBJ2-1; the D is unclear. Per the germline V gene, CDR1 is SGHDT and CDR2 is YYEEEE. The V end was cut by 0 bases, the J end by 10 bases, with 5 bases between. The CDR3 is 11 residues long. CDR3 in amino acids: CASSLGPEQFF. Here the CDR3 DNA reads TGTGCCAGCAGCTTGGGCCCAGAGCAGTTCTTC.